This entry lists 14 T cell receptor beta chains sequenced from one sample in a study of human T cells and chemical hapten exposure. TCRdb ran MiXCR on the RACE reads and lists one entry per CDR3 protein. In the table there are 50,000 or so distinct CDR3 sequences, about 10% of which are singletons. Stated time point: patch test 3, about 24 weeks after DPC sensitization. Specified treatment: therapeutic diphenylcyclopropenone sensitization with weekly scalp DPC. Sequenced here: whole blood, sampled in connection with sensitization to the hapten diphenylcyclopropenone (DPC). These receptor sequences come from a middle-aged woman with alopecia areata. Some clones in this sample may be carry-over from other donors' samples.

The chain links TRBV30 to TRBJ2-1; tentatively, D is TRBD1 or TRBD2 (5 bases each). Trimming cost V 3 bases and J 0 bases, with 6 bases left between them. This CDR3 is built from 13 residues. Germline-derived CDR1 and CDR2 are GTSNPN and SVGIG (reference sequence). In DNA, the CDR3 is TGTGCCTGGAGCGGGGCCTCCTACAATGAGCAGTTCTTC. Amino acid sequence: CAWSGASYNEQFF. Using reference TRBV30 and TRBJ2-1 for the parts outside the CDR3, the full variable domain is SQTIHQWPATLVQPVGSPLSLECTVEGTSNPNLYWYRQAAGRGLQLLFYSVGIGQISSEVPQNLSASRPQDRQFILSSKKLLLSDSGFYLCAWSGASYNEQFFGPGTRLTVL.

V usage is TRBV2 and J usage is TRBJ2-2, with D perhaps TRBD1 (6 bases). This CDR3 is built from 14 residues. CDR1 is SNHLY and CDR2 is FYNNEI in the germline V gene. V was clipped by 6 bases and J by 4 bases, with 12 bases between them. Here the CDR3 reads CASRIQGITGELFF. The CDR3 DNA follows: TGTGCCAGCAGGATACAGGGAATCACCGGGGAGCTGTTTTTT.

This clonotype came up a few times. The chain is built from TRBV7-9 and TRBJ1-2; D is unclear. Germline CDR1 reads SEHNR; CDR2 reads FQNEAQ (reference sequence). The CDR3 has 14 residues. Trimming cost V 5 bases and J 7 bases, with 17 bases left between them. The chain's CDR3 is CASSPFMAQGGYTF. CDR3 sequence (DNA): TGTGCCAGCAGCCCGTTTATGGCTCAAGGTGGCTACACCTTC.

The chain employs TRBV7-2 and TRBJ2-5; D gene ambiguous. This CDR3 has 14 amino acids. V was cut by 5 bases and J by 5 bases, with 15 bases left in between. Looked up from germline, CDR1 is SGHTA and CDR2 is FQGNSA. The CDR3 DNA reads TGTGCCAGCAGCGCGTTTATCCTGGGTGAGACCCAGTACTTC. This translates into CASSAFILGETQYF.

The rearrangement uses TRBV7-6 and TRBJ1-4; D not certain. The germline V gene has CDR1 SGHVS and CDR2 FNYEAQ. The V gene lost 1 base and the J gene lost 5 bases, with 8 bases spanning the gap. This CDR3 spans 14 amino acids. In DNA form, the CDR3 reads TGTGCCAGCAGCTTAGATGGCGGGAATGAAAAACTGTTTTTT. Translation: CASSLDGGNEKLFF.

The chain combines TRBV21-1 with TRBJ2-7; TRBD1 is taken as the D call from the table, unchecked against the DNA. TRBV21-1 is assigned pseudogene status. The length of the CDR3 is 14 residues. The CDR3 nucleotides are TGTGCCAGCAGTCCGGCCGGGACAATATACGAGCAGTACTTC. Residues: CASSPAGTIYEQYF.

This clonotype was counted a few times. The CDR3 DNA is TGTGCCAGCAGTGTGTTTAGTGGGGTTAATGAAAAACTGTTTTTT. Residues: CASSVFSGVNEKLFF. This chain uses TRBV25-1 with TRBJ1-4; D is uncertain. Trimming removed 4 bases at V and 4 bases at J, with 13 bases between. This CDR3 comprises 15 residues. Germline loops: CDR1 MGHDK, CDR2 SYGVNS.

Only a few counts were recorded for this clonotype. The genes are TRBV29-1 and TRBJ1-1; a weak D match, TRBD1 (5 bases). Germline V CDR1 and CDR2: SQVTM, ANQGSEA. CDR3 length equals 13 residues. Deletions cut 7 bases from V and 1 base from J, with 13 bases between. The CDR3 sequence is CSARKQENTEAFF. CDR3 DNA: TGCAGCGCTAGGAAACAGGAGAACACTGAAGCTTTCTTT. Full variable domain (remainder filled in from reference TRBV29-1 and TRBJ1-1): SAVISQKPSRDICQRGTSLTIQCQVDSQVTMMFWYRQQPGQSLTLIATANQGSEATYESGFVIDKFPISRPNLTFSTLTVSNMSPEDSSIYLCSARKQENTEAFFGQGTRLTVV.

This clonotype was seen ten or more times. The chain carries TRBV11-3 and TRBJ2-2; D gene ambiguous. V gave up 1 base and J gave up 6 bases, with 6 bases separating them. From germline, CDR1 is SGHNT and CDR2 YENEEA. The CDR3 covers 13 residues. The CDR3 spells CASSLVTSGELFF. The DNA for the CDR3 is TGTGCCAGCAGCTTAGTTACGTCCGGGGAGCTGTTTTTT.

The chain links TRBV3-1 to TRBJ1-1, with no clear D. CDR1 is LGHDT and CDR2 is YNNKEL in the germline V gene (reference sequence). Trimming pared 4 bases from V and 4 bases from J, leaving 13 bases between. This CDR3 region has 14 residues. CDR3 amino acids: CASSPMAGSTEAFF. CDR3 nucleotides: TGTGCCAGCAGCCCAATGGCGGGGAGCACTGAAGCTTTCTTT.

This clonotype was seen ten or more times. This chain links TRBV2 with TRBJ2-7; 9 nucleotides align to TRBD2. Per germline, CDR1 SNHLY and CDR2 FYNNEI. This CDR3 is built from 14 residues. J lost 2 bases, V lost 2 bases, and 1 base had no gene match. The CDR3 region is CASSESSGTYEQYF. CDR3 nucleotides: TGTGCCAGCAGTGAATCTAGCGGGACCTACGAGCAGTACTTC.

This clonotype was counted at least ten times. J is TRBJ1-4 and V is TRBV28; TRBD1 might be the D (6 bases). Germline CDR1 is MDHEN and CDR2 is SYDVKM. The CDR3 is 14 amino acids. V lost 3 bases to trimming and J lost 8 bases, with 13 bases between them. CDR3 loop: CASSFAGAREKLFF. The CDR3 DNA reads as TGTGCCAGCAGTTTCGCAGGGGCGCGGGAAAAACTGTTTTTT.

This clonotype was seen at least ten times. J is TRBJ2-1 and V is TRBV7-8, with 12 bases fitting TRBD2. The CDR3 sequence is 15 residues long. Germline V gives CDR1 SGHVS, CDR2 FQNEAQ. The V and J ends lost 5 bases and 10 bases, in that order; junction bases with no gene match: 9. The chain's CDR3 is CASSQVGLAGPEQFF. The DNA for the CDR3 is TGTGCCAGCAGCCAGGTAGGACTAGCGGGACCCGAGCAGTTCTTC.

The gene calls are TRBV24-1 and TRBJ2-2; D might be TRBD2 (6 bases). The CDR3 is 15 residues long. CDR1 is KGHDR, CDR2 SFDVKD, per germline. The V end was cut by 5 bases, the J end by 3 bases, with 12 bases between. In DNA, the CDR3 is TGTGCCACCAGTGGCGGCAGGGAGGACACCGGGGAGCTGTTTTTT. Amino acid sequence: CATSGGREDTGELFF.